Below are 25 T cell receptor beta chains sequenced from a single sample in a study of beta chain features in type 1 diabetes. All of the isolated RNA was reverse transcribed, so expressed TCRB transcripts were sequenced. Repertoires were generated with immunoSEQ multiplex PCR, while TCRdb's copy carries only in-frame clones and drops some. The profile covers some 500,000 clones, with roughly an eighth appearing a single time and approximately 0.045% taken by the ten largest. The sequencing input was naive CD4+ T cells from blood. The origin of the receptors is a woman aged 18-35 years in good health.

The J gene is TRBJ2-1, the V gene TRBV7-2, with D hard to call. The CDR3 is 13 amino acids. Germline CDR1 reads SGHTA; CDR2 reads FQGNSA. The germline V and J ends were trimmed by 4 bases and 3 bases, with 7 bases remaining between them. The CDR3 loop reads CASSSFRYNEQFF. For the CDR3, the DNA is TGTGCCAGCAGCTCTTTTCGCTACAATGAGCAGTTCTTC.

This clone came up once. This sequence joins TRBV6-1 and TRBJ2-1; TRBD1 matches at 8 bases. The CDR3 consists of 13 residues. With 6 bases clipped from V and 8 bases from J, the junction kept 6 bases outside the gene matches. Germline CDR1 is MNHNS and CDR2 is SASEGT. The CDR3 nucleotides are TGTGCCAGCAGGATGACAGGGGTTCATGAGCAGTTCTTC. Translating it yields CASRMTGVHEQFF.

CDR3 protein: CASSPHRLAASYEQYF. The DNA for the CDR3 is TGTGCCAGCAGCCCGCATCGACTAGCGGCGTCCTACGAGCAGTACTTC. J is TRBJ2-7 and V is TRBV7-9, with 9 bases lining up with TRBD2. Germline CDR1 reads SEHNR; CDR2 reads FQNEAQ (reference sequence). The CDR3 covers 16 residues. With V trimmed by 5 bases and J by 1 base, 9 bases remained unmatched.

This clone was found a few times. The CDR3 nucleotides are TGTGCCAGCAGCCTGACTGGGTATGAGCAGTTCTTC. Protein product: CASSLTGYEQFF. This sequence joins TRBV7-3 and TRBJ2-1; D is undetermined. V lost 5 bases and J lost 8, with 10 bases in between. The germline CDR1 and CDR2 sequences are SGHTA and FQGTGA. The CDR3 is 12 residues long.

This clone was seen a handful of times. This chain uses TRBV7-2 with TRBJ2-2; 8 bases match TRBD1. CDR3 size: 15 residues. With V trimmed by 4 bases and J by 4 bases, 5 bases remained unmatched. Germline V CDR1 and CDR2: SGHTA, FQGNSA. CDR3 sequence: CASSSRDRTTGELFF. CDR3 nucleotides: TGTGCCAGCAGCTCCCGGGACAGGACCACCGGGGAGCTGTTTTTT. The full variable domain, with the rest looked up from reference TRBV7-2 and TRBJ2-2, is GAGVSQSPSNKVTEKGKDVELRCDPISGHTALYWYRQSLGQGLEFLIYFQGNSAPDKSGLPSDRFSAERTGGSVSTLTIQRTQQEDSAVYLCASSSRDRTTGELFFGEGSRLTVL.

The chain links TRBV27 to TRBJ2-7; the D gene is possibly TRBD1 (5 bases). The CDR3 sequence is 15 residues long. The germline V gene encodes CDR1 MNHEY and CDR2 SMNVEV (reference sequence). Trimming stripped 5 bases from V and 4 bases from J, with 18 bases between. The CDR3 region is CASSPRAQQEYEQYF. In DNA form, the CDR3 reads TGTGCCAGCAGTCCGCGCGCGCAACAGGAATACGAGCAGTACTTC.

This chain joins TRBV18 and TRBJ2-7; no clear D gene. This CDR3 region has 14 residues. Trimming removed 0 bases from V and 2 bases from J, with 8 bases in between. CDR1 is KGHSH and CDR2 is LQKENI in the germline V gene. The CDR3 region is CASSPPGVAYEQYF. The CDR3 coding sequence is TGTGCCAGCTCACCACCTGGAGTGGCCTACGAGCAGTACTTC.

This chain links TRBV10-3 with TRBJ2-7; D remains unclear. V was trimmed by 5 bases and J by 3 bases, leaving 8 bases between them. The CDR3 is 12 residues long. CDR1 and CDR2 (germline): ENHRY, SYGVKD. The CDR3 protein is CAISPPFYEQYV. The CDR3, as DNA: TGTGCCATCAGTCCCCCATTCTACGAGCAGTACGTC.

The rearrangement uses TRBV9 and TRBJ2-3; D not resolved. With 4 bases removed from V and 3 bases from J, the gap between germline ends came to 12 bases. In germline, CDR1 is SGDLS, CDR2 YYNGEE. CDR3 length: 14 amino acids. CDR3 sequence: CASSPQVRTDTQYF. The CDR3 DNA sequence: TGTGCCAGCAGCCCCCAAGTTCGGACAGATACGCAGTATTTT. Full variable domain (remainder filled in from reference TRBV9 and TRBJ2-3): DSGVTQTPKHLITATGQRVTLRCSPRSGDLSVYWYQQSLDQGLQFLIQYYNGEERAKGNILERFSAQQFPDLHSELNLSSLELGDSALYFCASSPQVRTDTQYFGPGTRLTVL.

This clone was observed a few times. The chain combines TRBV6-5 with TRBJ2-1, with D perhaps matching TRBD2 (5 bases). V dropped 8 bases and J dropped 5 bases, with 7 bases sitting between them. The length of the CDR3 is 11 residues. CDR1 and CDR2 from the germline V gene are MNHEY and SVGAGI. CDR3 protein: CASLGDNEQFF. Written as DNA, the CDR3 is TGTGCCAGCCTCGGGGACAATGAGCAGTTCTTC.

The chain recombines TRBV9 with TRBJ1-1; tentatively, D is TRBD1 (6 bases). V was trimmed by 0 bases and J by 9 bases, leaving 15 bases between them. CDR1 is SGDLS and CDR2 is YYNGEE in the germline V gene. The CDR3 has 14 residues. CDR3 DNA sequence: TGTGCCAGCAGCGTAGAGTCAGGGGAGTCCAAAGCTTTCTTT. Translating it yields CASSVESGESKAFF.

This clone has just a few counts. This chain connects TRBV27 to TRBJ2-1; 9 bases map to TRBD2. The length of the CDR3 is 15 residues. Germline V gives CDR1 MNHEY, CDR2 SMNVEV (reference sequence). Germline trimming cut 4 bases from V and 6 bases from J; bases unmatched to any gene: 7. The CDR3 DNA reads as TGTGCCAGCAGTTCGTTAGCGGGAGCGATCAATGAGCAGTTCTTC. This translates into CASSSLAGAINEQFF.

This clone was counted only a few times. The chain couples TRBV29-1 to TRBJ2-3; the match to TRBD1 covers 10 bases. The CDR3 length is 12 residues. Germline CDR1 and CDR2: SQVTM and ANQGSEA. V lost 7 bases and J lost 7; bases outside the gene matches: 5. In DNA form, the CDR3 reads TGCAGCGCCCCGACAGGGGGCAATACGCAGTATTTT. Residues: CSAPTGGNTQYF.

V is TRBV7-2 and J is TRBJ2-5; 7 bases align to TRBD2. CDR3 length: 13 amino acids. Germline lookup yields CDR1 SGHTA and CDR2 FQGNSA. Trimming took 8 bases from V and 4 from J; bases not matched to a gene: 7. CDR3 DNA sequence: TGTGCCAGCGGGAGGGCTTGGGGAGAGACCCAGTACTTC. Amino acids: CASGRAWGETQYF.

Turning to this clone: Other nucleotide sequences in the sample specify the same CDR3. This chain joins TRBV7-2 and TRBJ2-5, with 7 positions matching TRBD2. V gave up 3 bases and J gave up 5 bases; unmatched junction bases: 6. Germline V gene lookup returns CDR1 SGHTA and CDR2 FQGNSA. The CDR3 sequence is 14 residues long. This CDR3 is CASSFQRGQETQYF. Here the CDR3 DNA reads TGTGCCAGCAGCTTCCAGCGGGGCCAGGAGACCCAGTACTTC.

The chain is built from TRBV11-2 and TRBJ2-5; 7 bases align to TRBD1. This CDR3 spans 15 amino acids. V was pared by 5 bases and J by 5 bases, with 11 bases of the junction left unmatched. The germline V gene has CDR1 SGHAT and CDR2 FQNNGV. The CDR3 DNA is TGTGCCAGCAGCCCAGGGAGACAGGGTGAGGAGACCCAGTACTTC. Protein sequence: CASSPGRQGEETQYF.

This chain uses TRBV2 with TRBJ2-7; 8 bases match TRBD2. The CDR3 is made up of 13 amino acids. Germline CDR1 SNHLY, CDR2 FYNNEI. The V and J ends lost 6 bases and 3 bases, in that order; junction bases with no gene match: 4. CDR3 sequence (DNA): TGTGCCAGCAGACTAGCGGACATCTACGAGCAGTACTTC. The encoded protein is CASRLADIYEQYF.

The chain carries TRBV27 and TRBJ2-7; 7 bases align to TRBD1. The CDR3 extends over 13 amino acids. With V trimmed by 4 bases and J by 1 base, 1 base remained unmatched. Germline V CDR1 and CDR2: MNHEY, SMNVEV (reference sequence). CDR3 sequence (DNA): TGTGCCAGCAGTTCGGACAGGTCCTACGAGCAGTACTTC. Protein product: CASSSDRSYEQYF.

This clone was found a few times. The chain has TRBV15 and TRBJ1-1; D gene ambiguous. V was clipped by 0 bases and J by 6 bases, with 11 bases between them. The CDR3 contains 14 residues. CDR1 is LNHNV and CDR2 is YYDKDF in the germline V gene (reference sequence). The CDR3: CATSREPGDAEAFF. CDR3 nucleotide sequence: TGTGCCACCAGCAGAGAACCGGGAGACGCTGAAGCTTTCTTT.

This clone came up a few times. The chain uses TRBV18 and TRBJ1-1; TRBD1 matches 8 bases. This CDR3 is 15 amino acids long. Germline V gene sequence: CDR1 KGHSH, CDR2 LQKENI. V gave up 3 bases and J gave up 3 bases; unmatched junction bases: 6. The CDR3 sequence: CASSPWTGRDTEAFF. CDR3 DNA: TGTGCCAGCTCACCCTGGACAGGGCGGGACACTGAAGCTTTCTTT.

This clone has a handful of counts. J is TRBJ2-7 and V is TRBV5-1; 7 positions agree with TRBD1. V lost 3 bases and J lost 7; bases outside the gene matches: 7. The CDR3 sequence is 13 residues long. Germline V gene lookup returns CDR1 SGHRS and CDR2 YFSETQ. The CDR3 sequence is CASSYGTAGEQYV. The CDR3 DNA reads as TGCGCCAGCAGCTACGGGACAGCCGGGGAGCAGTACGTC.

V and J are TRBV5-1 and TRBJ2-7; TRBD2 might be the D (7 bases). The V and J ends lost 4 bases and 5 bases respectively, with 16 bases between them. The CDR3 has 14 residues. The V gene's germline CDR1 is SGHRS and CDR2 YFSETQ. The CDR3 nucleotides are TGCGCCAGCAGCCTGCGGGGGCGTAACGACGAGCAGTACGTC. Amino acid sequence: CASSLRGRNDEQYV.

This clone was found a few times. The V gene is TRBV15, the J gene TRBJ2-3; a weak D match, TRBD2 (6 bases). Trimming pared 1 base from V and 0 bases from J, leaving 14 bases between. The CDR3 covers 17 residues. CDR1 and CDR2 from the germline V gene are LNHNV and YYDKDF (reference sequence). The CDR3 spells CATSRASSGSSTDTQYF. CDR3 nucleotide sequence: TGTGCCACCAGCAGAGCCTCGAGCGGGTCCAGCACAGATACGCAGTATTTT.

V and J are TRBV28 and TRBJ2-7; D tentatively fits TRBD1 or TRBD2 (6 bases each). Trimming cost V 7 bases and J 8 bases, with 18 bases left between them. The germline gives CDR1 MDHEN, CDR2 SYDVKM. This CDR3 has 13 amino acids. CDR3 nucleotide sequence: TGTGCCAGCAAACGCGGGACAAACGTGAAGCAGTACTTC. Its protein product is CASKRGTNVKQYF.

This clone was seen a handful of times. The chain links TRBV2 to TRBJ2-6; D gene uncertain. CDR1 and CDR2 (germline): SNHLY, FYNNEI. The CDR3 is 15 residues long. V lost 6 bases, J lost 0 bases, and 9 bases lay in between. CDR3 region: CASSLLGSGANVLTF. In DNA form, the CDR3 reads TGTGCCAGCAGCCTTCTGGGCTCTGGGGCCAACGTCCTGACTTTC.